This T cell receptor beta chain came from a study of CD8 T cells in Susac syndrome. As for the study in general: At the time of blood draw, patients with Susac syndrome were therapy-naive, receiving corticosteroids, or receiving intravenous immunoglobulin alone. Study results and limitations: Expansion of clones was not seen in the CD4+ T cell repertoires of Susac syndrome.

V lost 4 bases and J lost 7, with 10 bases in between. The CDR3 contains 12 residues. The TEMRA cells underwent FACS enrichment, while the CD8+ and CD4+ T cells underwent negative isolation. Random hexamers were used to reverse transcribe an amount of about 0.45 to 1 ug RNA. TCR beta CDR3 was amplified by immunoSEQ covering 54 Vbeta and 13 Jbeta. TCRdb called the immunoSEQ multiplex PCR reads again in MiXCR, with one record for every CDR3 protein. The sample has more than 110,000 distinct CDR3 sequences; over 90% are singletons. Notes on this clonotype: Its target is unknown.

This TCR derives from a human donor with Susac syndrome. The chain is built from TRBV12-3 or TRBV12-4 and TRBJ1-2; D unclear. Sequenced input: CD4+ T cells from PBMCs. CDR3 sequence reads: CASSSPWGGYTF. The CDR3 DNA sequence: TGTGCCAGCAGTTCCCCCTGGGGTGGCTACACCTTC.